These 4 T cell receptor beta chains were all obtained from the same sample, sequenced in a study of blood T cell repertoires in COVID-19. Only in-frame clones appear in the TCRdb table, and some are missing; sequencing was by immunoSEQ multiplex PCR. The sample contains about 340,000 clones, 86% of which appear only once. The sample comprised peripheral blood. These receptors originate from a woman aged 60-75 years with COVID-19, enrolled during active disease.

This chain links TRBV27 with TRBJ1-2; tentative D call: TRBD1 (6 bases). The V end was cut by 6 bases, the J end by 1 base, with 12 bases between. CDR1 and CDR2 from the germline V gene are MNHEY and SMNVEV (reference sequence). CDR3 length equals 14 residues. CDR3 sequence (DNA): TGTGCCAGCAGCCGTCGACAGGATAACTATGGCTACACCTTC. Encoded protein: CASSRRQDNYGYTF.

The CDR3 spells CASSLRQNTGELFF. The CDR3 DNA reads as TGTGCCAGCAGCTTGCGACAGAACACCGGGGAGCTGTTTTTT. The rearrangement uses TRBV5-5 and TRBJ2-2; D is unresolved. The CDR3 runs to 14 residues. Germline lookup yields CDR1 SGHKS and CDR2 YYEKEE (reference sequence). Trimming took 1 base from V and 1 from J, leaving 5 bases between them.

This clone was detected many times. The chain is built from TRBV2 and TRBJ1-4, with D possibly matching TRBD1 (6 bases). V was clipped by 0 bases and J by 1 base, with 6 bases between them. Germline V gene data show CDR1 as SNHLY and CDR2 as FYNNEI. The CDR3 contains 15 residues. CDR3 residues: CASSEAGGTNEKLFF. CDR3 DNA sequence: TGTGCCAGCAGTGAAGCAGGGGGAACTAATGAAAAACTGTTTTTT.

The V and J genes are TRBV4-2 and TRBJ2-2; TRBD1 might be the D (6 bases). Germline CDR1 is LGHNA and CDR2 is YNFKEQ. CDR3 length: 15 residues. V was trimmed by 4 bases and J by 10 bases, leaving 19 bases between them. The CDR3 protein is CASSPLQGLVEELFF. The CDR3 region has the DNA TGTGCCAGCAGCCCCTTACAGGGATTAGTTGAGGAGCTGTTTTTT.